This T cell receptor beta chain emerged from a study of siplizumab effects on memory and regulatory T cells. Assay used: immunoSEQ multiplex PCR; TCRdb lists only in-frame clones, some missing. The table includes around 100,000 clones, about 91% detected once. This clone was counted a single time. V dropped 5 bases and J dropped 5 bases, with 12 bases sitting between them. The V gene's germline CDR1 is MNHEY and CDR2 SVGAGI. This CDR3 is built from 13 residues. The chain carries TRBV6-5 and TRBJ2-5; unclear D gene. Material: CD4+ T cells sorted from blood. This TCR was sampled from a human donor in good health. The chain's CDR3 is CASSPTILETQYF. CDR3 bases: TGTGCCAGCAGTCCAACAATTCTCGAGACCCAGTACTTC.